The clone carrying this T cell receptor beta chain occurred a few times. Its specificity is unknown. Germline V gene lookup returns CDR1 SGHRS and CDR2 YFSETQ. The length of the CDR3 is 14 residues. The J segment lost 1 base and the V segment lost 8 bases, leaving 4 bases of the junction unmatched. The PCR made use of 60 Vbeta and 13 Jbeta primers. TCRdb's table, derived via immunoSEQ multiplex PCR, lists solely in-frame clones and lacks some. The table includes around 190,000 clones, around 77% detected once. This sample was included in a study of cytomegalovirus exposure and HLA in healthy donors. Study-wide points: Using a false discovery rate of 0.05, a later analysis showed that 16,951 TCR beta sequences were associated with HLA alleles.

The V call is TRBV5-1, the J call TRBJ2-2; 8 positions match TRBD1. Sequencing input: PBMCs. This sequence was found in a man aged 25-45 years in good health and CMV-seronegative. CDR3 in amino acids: CASSTGENTGELFF. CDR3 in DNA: TGCGCCAGTTCGACAGGGGAGAACACCGGGGAGCTGTTTTTT.